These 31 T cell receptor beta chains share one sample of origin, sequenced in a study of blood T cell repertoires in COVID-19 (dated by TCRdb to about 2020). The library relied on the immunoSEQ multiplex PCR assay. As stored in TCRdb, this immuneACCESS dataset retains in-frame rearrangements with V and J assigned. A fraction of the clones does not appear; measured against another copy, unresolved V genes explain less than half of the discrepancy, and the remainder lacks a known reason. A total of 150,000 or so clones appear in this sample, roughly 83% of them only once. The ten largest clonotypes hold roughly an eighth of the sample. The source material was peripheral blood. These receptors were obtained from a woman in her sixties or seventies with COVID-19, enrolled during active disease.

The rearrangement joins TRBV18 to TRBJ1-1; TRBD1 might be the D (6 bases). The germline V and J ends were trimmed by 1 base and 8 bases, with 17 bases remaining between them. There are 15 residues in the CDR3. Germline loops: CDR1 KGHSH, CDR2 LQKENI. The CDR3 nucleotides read TGTGCCAGCTCACCACTAGCGAGTGGGCAGGGGGAAGCTTTCTTT. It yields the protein CASSPLASGQGEAFF.

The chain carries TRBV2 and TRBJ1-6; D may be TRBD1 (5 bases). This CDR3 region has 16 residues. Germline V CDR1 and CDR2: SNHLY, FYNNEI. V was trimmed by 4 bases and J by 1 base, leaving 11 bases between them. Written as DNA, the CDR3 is TGTGCCAGCAGTGCGCTGGGGGGGTCCTATAATTCACCCCTCCACTTT. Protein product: CASSALGGSYNSPLHF.

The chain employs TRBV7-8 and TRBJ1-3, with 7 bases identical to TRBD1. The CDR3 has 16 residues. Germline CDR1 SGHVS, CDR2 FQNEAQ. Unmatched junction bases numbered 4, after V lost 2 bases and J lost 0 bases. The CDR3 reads CASSLWGQSSGNTIYF. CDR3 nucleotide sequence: TGTGCCAGCAGCTTATGGGGACAGAGCTCTGGAAACACCATATATTTT.

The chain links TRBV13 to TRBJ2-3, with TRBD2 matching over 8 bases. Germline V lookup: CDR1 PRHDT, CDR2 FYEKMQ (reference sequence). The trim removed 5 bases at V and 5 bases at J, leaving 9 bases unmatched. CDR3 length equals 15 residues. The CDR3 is CASSQHGGARDTQYF. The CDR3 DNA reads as TGTGCCAGCAGCCAGCACGGGGGGGCTAGAGATACGCAGTATTTT.

The DNA of the CDR3 is TGCAGCGTTGTAAAACTAGCGGATTACAATGAGCAGTTCTTC. Encoded protein: CSVVKLADYNEQFF. The V call is TRBV29-1, the J call TRBJ2-1; 8 bases are a match to TRBD2. CDR1 is SQVTM and CDR2 is ANQGSEA in the germline V gene. This CDR3 comprises 14 residues. V lost 4 bases and J lost 4; bases outside the gene matches: 6.

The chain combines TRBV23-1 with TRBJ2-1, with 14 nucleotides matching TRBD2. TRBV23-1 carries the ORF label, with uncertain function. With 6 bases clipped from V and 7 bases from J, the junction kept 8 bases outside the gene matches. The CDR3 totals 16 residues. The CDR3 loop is CASRERLAGGPNEQFF. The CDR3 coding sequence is TGCGCCAGCAGGGAACGACTAGCGGGGGGGCCAAATGAGCAGTTCTTC.

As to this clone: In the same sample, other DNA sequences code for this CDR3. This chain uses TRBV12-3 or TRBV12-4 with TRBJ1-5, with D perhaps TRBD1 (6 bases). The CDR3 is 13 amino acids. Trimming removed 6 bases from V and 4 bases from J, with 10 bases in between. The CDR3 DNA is TGTGCCAGCAGCCCTGGACAGAATCAGCCCCAGCATTTT. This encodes CASSPGQNQPQHF.

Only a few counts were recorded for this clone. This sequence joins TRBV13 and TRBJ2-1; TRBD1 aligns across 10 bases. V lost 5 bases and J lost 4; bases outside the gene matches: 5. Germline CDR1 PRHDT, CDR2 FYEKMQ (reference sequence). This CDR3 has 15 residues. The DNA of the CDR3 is TGTGCCAGCAGCCTCAGGGACAGGGGATACAATGAGCAGTTCTTC. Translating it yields CASSLRDRGYNEQFF.

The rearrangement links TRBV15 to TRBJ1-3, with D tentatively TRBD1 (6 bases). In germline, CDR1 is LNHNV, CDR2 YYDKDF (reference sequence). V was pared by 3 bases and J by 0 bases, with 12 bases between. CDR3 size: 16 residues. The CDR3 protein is CATSRGTFVSGNTIYF. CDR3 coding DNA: TGTGCCACCAGCAGGGGGACATTCGTCTCTGGAAACACCATATATTTT. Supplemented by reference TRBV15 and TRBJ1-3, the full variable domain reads DAMVIQNPRYQVTQFGKPVTLSCSQTLNHNVMYWYQQKSSQAPKLLFHYYDKDFNNEADTPDNFQSRRPNTSFCFLDIRSPGLGDTAMYLCATSRGTFVSGNTIYFGEGSWLTVV.

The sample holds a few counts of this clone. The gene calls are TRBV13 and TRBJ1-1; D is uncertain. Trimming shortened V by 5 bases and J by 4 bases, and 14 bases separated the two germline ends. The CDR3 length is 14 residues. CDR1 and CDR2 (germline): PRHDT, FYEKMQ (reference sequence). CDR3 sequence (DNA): TGTGCCAGCAGCCTAAGCCCGATGAGCACTGAAGCTTTCTTT. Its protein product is CASSLSPMSTEAFF.

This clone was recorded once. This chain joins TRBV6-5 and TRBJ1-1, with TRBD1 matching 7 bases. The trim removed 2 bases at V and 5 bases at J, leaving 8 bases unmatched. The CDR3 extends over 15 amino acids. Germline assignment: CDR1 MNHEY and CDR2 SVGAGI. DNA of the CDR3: TGTGCCAGCAGTTACACGTACTCACAGGGGACTGAAGCTTTCTTT. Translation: CASSYTYSQGTEAFF.

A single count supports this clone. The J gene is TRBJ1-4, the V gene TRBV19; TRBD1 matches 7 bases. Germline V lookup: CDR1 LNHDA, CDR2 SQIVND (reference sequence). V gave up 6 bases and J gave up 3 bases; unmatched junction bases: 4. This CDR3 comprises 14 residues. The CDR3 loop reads CASRSTGSNEKLFF. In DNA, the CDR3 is TGTGCCAGTAGATCGACAGGGTCTAATGAAAAACTGTTTTTT.

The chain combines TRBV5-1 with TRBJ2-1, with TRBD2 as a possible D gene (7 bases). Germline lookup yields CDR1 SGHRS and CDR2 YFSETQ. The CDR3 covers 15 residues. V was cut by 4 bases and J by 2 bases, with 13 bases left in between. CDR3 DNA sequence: TGCGCCAGCAGCCCAGAAGGGGGGGCCTACAATGAGCAGTTCTTC. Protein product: CASSPEGGAYNEQFF.

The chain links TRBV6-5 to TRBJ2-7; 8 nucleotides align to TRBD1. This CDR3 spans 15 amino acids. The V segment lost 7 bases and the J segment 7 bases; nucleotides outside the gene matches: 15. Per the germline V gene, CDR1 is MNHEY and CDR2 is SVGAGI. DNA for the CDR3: TGTGCCAGCACTAGGACAGGGATTTCCTCTCCGGAGCAGTACTTC. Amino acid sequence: CASTRTGISSPEQYF.

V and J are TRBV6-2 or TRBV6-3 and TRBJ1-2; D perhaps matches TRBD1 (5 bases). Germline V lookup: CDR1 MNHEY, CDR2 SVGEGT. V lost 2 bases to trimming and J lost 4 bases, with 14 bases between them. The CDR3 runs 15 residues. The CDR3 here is CASSYGNSDIYGYTF. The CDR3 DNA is TGTGCCAGCAGTTACGGCAACTCGGACATCTATGGCTACACCTTC.

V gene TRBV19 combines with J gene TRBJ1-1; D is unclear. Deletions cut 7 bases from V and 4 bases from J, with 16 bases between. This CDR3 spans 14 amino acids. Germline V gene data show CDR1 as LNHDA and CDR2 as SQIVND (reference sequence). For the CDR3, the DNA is TGTGCCAGTATTCCCGGCAATCGGGGCACTGAAGCTTTCTTT. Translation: CASIPGNRGTEAFF.

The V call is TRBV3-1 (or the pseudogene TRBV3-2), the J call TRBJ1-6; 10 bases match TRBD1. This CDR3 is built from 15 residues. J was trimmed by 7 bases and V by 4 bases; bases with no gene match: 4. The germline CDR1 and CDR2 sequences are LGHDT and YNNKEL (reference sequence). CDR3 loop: CASSPRQGANSPLHF. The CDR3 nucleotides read TGTGCCAGCAGCCCCCGACAGGGGGCGAATTCACCCCTCCACTTT.

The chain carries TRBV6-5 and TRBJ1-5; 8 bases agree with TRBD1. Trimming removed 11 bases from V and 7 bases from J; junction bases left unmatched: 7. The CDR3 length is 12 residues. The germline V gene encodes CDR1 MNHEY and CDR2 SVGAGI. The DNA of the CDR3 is TGTGCCGCGAGATCAGGGGGCCAGCCCCAGCATTTT. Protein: CAARSGGQPQHF.

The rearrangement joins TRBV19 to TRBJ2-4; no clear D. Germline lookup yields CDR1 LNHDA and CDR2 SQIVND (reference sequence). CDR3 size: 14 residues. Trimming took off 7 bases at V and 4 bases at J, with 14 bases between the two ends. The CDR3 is CASNPDSLKNIQYF. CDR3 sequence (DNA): TGTGCCAGTAATCCCGACTCCCTGAAAAACATTCAGTACTTC.

In DNA form, the CDR3 reads TGTGCCTGGAAAGGGGATACAACTAATGAAAAACTGTTTTTT. As protein: CAWKGDTTNEKLFF. The rearrangement links TRBV30 to TRBJ1-4; D possibly corresponds to TRBD1 (5 bases). Germline V gene data show CDR1 as GTSNPN and CDR2 as SVGIG (reference sequence). Trimming took 4 bases from V and 0 from J, leaving 9 bases between them. The CDR3 is 14 residues long.

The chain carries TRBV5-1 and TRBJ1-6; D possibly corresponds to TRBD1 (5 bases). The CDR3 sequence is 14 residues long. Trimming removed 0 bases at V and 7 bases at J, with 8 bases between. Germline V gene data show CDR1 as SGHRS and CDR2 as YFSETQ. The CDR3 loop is CASSLETVNSPLHF. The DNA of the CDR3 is TGCGCCAGCAGCTTGGAGACAGTGAATTCACCCCTCCACTTT.

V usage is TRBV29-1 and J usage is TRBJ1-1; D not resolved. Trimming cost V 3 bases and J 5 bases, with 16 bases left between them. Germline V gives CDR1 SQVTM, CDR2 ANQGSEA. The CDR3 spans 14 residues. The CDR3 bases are TGCAGCGTTGAGGGGTCCCGAAGGGAGACTGAAGCTTTCTTT. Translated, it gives CSVEGSRRETEAFF. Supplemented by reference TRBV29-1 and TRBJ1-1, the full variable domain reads SAVISQKPSRDICQRGTSLTIQCQVDSQVTMMFWYRQQPGQSLTLIATANQGSEATYESGFVIDKFPISRPNLTFSTLTVSNMSPEDSSIYLCSVEGSRRETEAFFGQGTRLTVV.

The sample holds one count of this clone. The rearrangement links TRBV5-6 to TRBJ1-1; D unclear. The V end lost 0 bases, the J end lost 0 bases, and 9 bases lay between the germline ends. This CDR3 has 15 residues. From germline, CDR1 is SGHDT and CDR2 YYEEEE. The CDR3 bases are TGTGCCAGCAGCTTGGATGTAGGAGTGAACACTGAAGCTTTCTTT. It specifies CASSLDVGVNTEAFF.

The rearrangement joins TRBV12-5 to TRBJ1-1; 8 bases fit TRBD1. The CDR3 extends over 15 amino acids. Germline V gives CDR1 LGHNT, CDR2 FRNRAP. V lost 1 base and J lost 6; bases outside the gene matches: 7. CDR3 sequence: CASGLGQGQVSEAFF. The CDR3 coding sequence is TGTGCTAGTGGTTTGGGTCAGGGACAGGTGTCTGAAGCTTTCTTT.

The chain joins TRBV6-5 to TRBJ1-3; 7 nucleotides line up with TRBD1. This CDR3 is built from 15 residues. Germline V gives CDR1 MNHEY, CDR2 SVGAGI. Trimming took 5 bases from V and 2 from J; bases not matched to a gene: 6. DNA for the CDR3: TGTGCCAGCAGTCAGACAGGGAGAGCTGGAAACACCATATATTTT. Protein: CASSQTGRAGNTIYF.

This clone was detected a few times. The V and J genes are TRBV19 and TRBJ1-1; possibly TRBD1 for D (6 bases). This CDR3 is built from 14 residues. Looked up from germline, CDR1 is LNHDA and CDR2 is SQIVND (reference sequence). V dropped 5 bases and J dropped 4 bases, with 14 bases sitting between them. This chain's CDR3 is CASSWGQATTEAFF. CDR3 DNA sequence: TGTGCCAGTAGTTGGGGGCAGGCGACCACTGAAGCTTTCTTT.

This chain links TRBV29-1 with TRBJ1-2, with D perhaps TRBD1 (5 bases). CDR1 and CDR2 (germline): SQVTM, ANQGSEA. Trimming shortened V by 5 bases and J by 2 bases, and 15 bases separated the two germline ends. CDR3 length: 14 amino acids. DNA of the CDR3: TGCAGCGTTTTGGGGGGGATCGAGAACTATGGCTACACCTTC. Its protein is CSVLGGIENYGYTF.

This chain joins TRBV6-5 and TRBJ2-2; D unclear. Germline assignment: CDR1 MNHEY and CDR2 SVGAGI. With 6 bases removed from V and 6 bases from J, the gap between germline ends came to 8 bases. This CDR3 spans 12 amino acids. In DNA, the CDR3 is TGTGCCAGCAGCCAGACTGCCGGGGAGCTGTTTTTT. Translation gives CASSQTAGELFF.

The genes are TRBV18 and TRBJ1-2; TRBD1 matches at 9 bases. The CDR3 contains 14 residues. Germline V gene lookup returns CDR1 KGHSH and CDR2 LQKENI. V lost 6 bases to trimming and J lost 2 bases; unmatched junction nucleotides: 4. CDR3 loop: CASSRTGENYGYTF. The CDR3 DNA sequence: TGTGCCAGCTCCCGGACAGGGGAGAACTATGGCTACACCTTC. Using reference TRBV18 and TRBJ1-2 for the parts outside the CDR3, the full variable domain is NAGVMQNPRHLVRRRGQEARLRCSPMKGHSHVYWYRQLPEEGLKFMVYLQKENIIDESGMPKERFSAEFPKEGPSILRIQQVVRGDSAAYFCASSRTGENYGYTFGSGTRLTVV.

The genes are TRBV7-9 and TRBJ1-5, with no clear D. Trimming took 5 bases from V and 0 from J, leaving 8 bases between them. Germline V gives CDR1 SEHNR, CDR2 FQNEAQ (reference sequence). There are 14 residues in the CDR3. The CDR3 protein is CASSPTDSNQPQHF. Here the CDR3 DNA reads TGTGCCAGCAGCCCCACAGATAGCAATCAGCCCCAGCATTTT.

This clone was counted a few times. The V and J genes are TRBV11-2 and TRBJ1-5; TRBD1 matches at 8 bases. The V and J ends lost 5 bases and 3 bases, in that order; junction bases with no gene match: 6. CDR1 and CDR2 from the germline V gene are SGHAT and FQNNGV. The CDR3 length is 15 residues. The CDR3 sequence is CASSPGTGFNQPQHF. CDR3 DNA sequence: TGTGCCAGCAGCCCTGGGACAGGTTTCAATCAGCCCCAGCATTTT.